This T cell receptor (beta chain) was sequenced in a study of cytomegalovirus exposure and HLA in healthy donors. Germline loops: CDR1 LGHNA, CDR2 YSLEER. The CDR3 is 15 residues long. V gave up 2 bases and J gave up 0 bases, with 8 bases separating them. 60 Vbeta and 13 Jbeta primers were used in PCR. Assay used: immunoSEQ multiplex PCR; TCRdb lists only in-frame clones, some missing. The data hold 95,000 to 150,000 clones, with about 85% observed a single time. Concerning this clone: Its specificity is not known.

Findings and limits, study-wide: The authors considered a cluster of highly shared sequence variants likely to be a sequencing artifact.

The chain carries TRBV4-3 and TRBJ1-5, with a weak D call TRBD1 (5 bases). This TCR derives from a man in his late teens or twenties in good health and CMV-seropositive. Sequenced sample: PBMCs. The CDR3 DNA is TGCGCCAGCAGCCAATATCAGGGTAGCAATCAGCCCCAGCATTTT. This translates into CASSQYQGSNQPQHF.